Each of the 7 T cell receptor beta chains below was sequenced from the same sample in a study of identical twins. TCRdb analysed the 5' RACE reads with MiXCR anew, one entry per CDR3 protein. In the table there are approximately 190,000 distinct CDR3 sequences, 15% of which are singletons. The same specimen was also included in a second study, on T cells expressing NK-cell markers.

Sequencing was performed on CD8+ T cells sorted from blood. Receptors were obtained from a woman under 30 in good health.

This clonotype has only a few counts. The gene calls are TRBV29-1 and TRBJ1-1, with 7 bases identical to TRBD1. CDR3 length: 14 amino acids. Per the germline V gene, CDR1 is SQVTM and CDR2 is ANQGSEA. V was pared by 8 bases and J by 1 base, with 10 bases of the junction left unmatched. CDR3 in amino acids: CSPHPGGPNTEAFF. CDR3 DNA: TGCAGCCCCCATCCAGGGGGGCCGAACACTGAAGCTTTCTTT.

This clonotype was observed a few times. The chain combines TRBV6-5 with TRBJ2-5, with D perhaps matching TRBD1 (6 bases). Germline V lookup: CDR1 MNHEY, CDR2 SVGAGI. The CDR3 length is 12 residues. With 8 bases removed from V and 2 bases from J, the gap between germline ends came to 9 bases. CDR3 nucleotide sequence: TGTGCCAGCGGACAGAATCAAGAGACCCAGTACTTC. As protein: CASGQNQETQYF.

The V gene is TRBV5-1, the J gene TRBJ2-3; 11 nucleotides agree with TRBD2. With 0 bases clipped from V and 2 bases from J, the junction kept 5 bases outside the gene matches. CDR1 and CDR2 (germline): SGHRS, YFSETQ. This CDR3 comprises 17 residues. The CDR3 region has the DNA TGCGCCAGCAGCTTGGGACTAGCGGGGACCTTCACAGATACGCAGTATTTT. It yields the protein CASSLGLAGTFTDTQYF.

Only a few counts were recorded for this clonotype. The chain links TRBV29-1 to TRBJ2-1, with D perhaps given as TRBD1 or TRBD2 (6 bases each). The CDR3 has 14 residues. Germline CDR1 SQVTM, CDR2 ANQGSEA. V was pared by 4 bases and J by 2 bases, with 12 bases between. CDR3: CSVVGGDTYNEQFF. CDR3 DNA: TGCAGCGTTGTTGGCGGGGACACCTACAATGAGCAGTTCTTC.

The rearrangement links TRBV6-1 to TRBJ2-2; D ambiguous. Germline-derived CDR1 and CDR2 are MNHNS and SASEGT. CDR3 length: 14 residues. V was clipped by 7 bases and J by 2 bases, with 11 bases between them. The DNA of the CDR3 is TGTGCCAGCACATACGGACGAAACACCGGGGAGCTGTTTTTT. Amino acids: CASTYGRNTGELFF.

The chain carries TRBV4-3 and TRBJ2-5; TRBD1 or TRBD2 may be the D gene (6 bases each). V was trimmed by 0 bases and J by 3 bases, leaving 14 bases between them. Germline V gene data show CDR1 as LGHNA and CDR2 as YSLEER. The CDR3 loop spans 16 amino acids. CDR3 bases: TGCGCCAGCAGCCAAGAGGGGGGTGGGGACAAAGAGACCCAGTACTTC. Amino acid sequence: CASSQEGGGDKETQYF.

This clonotype was seen at least ten times. The chain has TRBV11-2 and TRBJ2-7; tentatively, D is TRBD1 or TRBD2 (5 bases each). Germline CDR1 and CDR2: SGHAT and FQNNGV. Trimming took 1 base from V and 6 from J, leaving 16 bases between them. This CDR3 has 15 amino acids. CDR3 coding DNA: TGTGCCAGCAGCTTAGTCACGGGACCCCTGGGCGAGCAGTACTTC. It yields the protein CASSLVTGPLGEQYF.